This T cell receptor beta chain was found in a study of blood T cell repertoires in COVID-19. Study at large: PBMCs, B-cell-depleted T cells, or T cells provided the cDNA or gDNA that made up the material.

Germline CDR1 and CDR2: SNHLY and FYNNEI. Trimming stripped 6 bases from V and 4 bases from J, with 15 bases between. This CDR3 is 14 amino acids long. Sequencing used immunoSEQ multiplex PCR; TCRdb keeps in-frame clones, though not all of them. This table has under 250,000 clones, 83% appearing once. This clone was picked up one time. The sequenced sample was peripheral blood. This TCR derives from a woman aged 70-85 years with active or convalescent COVID-19. This sequence joins TRBV2 and TRBJ1-1, with a possible D match to TRBD1 (5 bases). CDR3 protein: CASSSGKGRTEAFF. The CDR3 DNA follows: TGTGCCAGCAGCTCAGGGAAGGGGCGCACTGAAGCTTTCTTT.